The entry that follows covers one T cell receptor (beta chain) sequence. TCRdb re-called the 5' RACE reads and catalogs CDR3 proteins one per entry, DNA excluded. The table lists 300,000 to 500,000 distinct CDR3 sequences, with around 10% in the top ten. The entry originates in a study of T cells expressing NK-cell markers. The germline CDR1 and CDR2 sequences are SQVTM and ANQGSEA. This CDR3 contains 13 residues. Input material: blood T cells: a sorted CD56 or NKG2C T cell subset, CD4+ or CD8+ T cells, or bulk PBMC T cells (not recorded which). This sequence originates from a woman aged 45-65 years in good health. The genes are TRBV29-1 and TRBJ1-1; the TRBD1 assignment by TCRdb is unverifiable without DNA. The CDR3 sequence is CSARGRPDPEAFF.